This T cell receptor (beta chain) was obtained from a study of PD-L1 blockade in urothelial cancer. Study overall: Patients had been given 0 to 3 earlier chemotherapy regimens. Blood underwent analysis 3 weeks (second dose) and 6 weeks after treatment began.

Profiling relied on immunoSEQ multiplex PCR, and the TCRdb table lists in-frame clones only, not all of them. The repertoire holds 100,000 to 150,000 clones, with roughly 88% as singletons. Germline V gene sequence: CDR1 MDHEN, CDR2 SYDVKM. The ends were cut back, 3 bases at V and 8 bases at J, with 13 bases in the middle. This CDR3 region has 14 residues. The time point was: peripheral blood 6 weeks after treatment start. This receptor was obtained from a man in his fifties or sixties with urothelial cancer. The sequences come from PBMCs, collected around atezolizumab (anti-PD-L1) treatment. This rearrangement joins TRBV28 to TRBJ1-4; the D is unclear. The CDR3 nucleotides read TGTGCCAGCAGTTTGCCCGGGGTCCGGGAAAAACTGTTTTTT. Protein product: CASSLPGVREKLFF.